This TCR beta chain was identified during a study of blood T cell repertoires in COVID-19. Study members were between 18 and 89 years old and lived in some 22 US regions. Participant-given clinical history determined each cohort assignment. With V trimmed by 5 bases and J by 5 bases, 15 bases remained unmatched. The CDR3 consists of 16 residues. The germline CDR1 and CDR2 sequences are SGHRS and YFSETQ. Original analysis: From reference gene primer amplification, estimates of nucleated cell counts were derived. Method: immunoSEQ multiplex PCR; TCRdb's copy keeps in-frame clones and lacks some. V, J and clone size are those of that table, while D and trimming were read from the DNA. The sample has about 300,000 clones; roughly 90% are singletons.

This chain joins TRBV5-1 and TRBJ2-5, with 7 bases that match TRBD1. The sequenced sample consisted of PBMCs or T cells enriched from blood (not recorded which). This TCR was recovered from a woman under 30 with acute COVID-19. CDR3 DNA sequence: TGCGCCAGCAGTCGCCAGATGGGGACCAGGGGGGAGACCCAGTACTTC. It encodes CASSRQMGTRGETQYF.